Listed here are 21 T cell receptor beta chains from one sample, sequenced in a study of persistence of HIV-infected CD4 T cells (dated by TCRdb to 2018 to 2021). The meaning of the sample's treatment or condition label: suppressive antiretroviral therapy. A pool of overlapping HIV-1 Gag 15-mer peptides was used at roughly 0.93 ug per peptide per mL for cell stimulation. Nonresponding CD40L-negative CD69-negative CD45RO-high memory CD4+ T cells were sorted as memory populations depleted of antigen-responding cells. The immunoSEQ hsTCRB assay version 4 in survey mode was used to sequence TCRbeta repertoires from genomic DNA. TCRdb's version of the immuneACCESS table is confined to in-frame rearrangements and falls short of the full clone set. An unresolved V gene accounts for under half of the shortfall where checked; the remainder is of unknown origin. The table for this sample lists tens of thousands of clones; 75% to 85% of them were counted only once. The ten largest clones take up about 14% of the sample.

Antigen specificity for these receptors is unknown. Material: CD4+ T cells sorted from PBMCs after roughly 19-hour stimulation, obtained from a patient who received antiretroviral therapy. The cell subset or site tag for this specimen amounts to: CD40L-CD69- CD45RO-high memory CD4 T cells not responding to Gag peptides. Receptors were obtained from an adult man with HIV who was CMV-seropositive.

The chain combines TRBV30 with TRBJ1-1, with D perhaps matching TRBD1 (5 bases). Germline V CDR1 and CDR2: GTSNPN, SVGIG (reference sequence). The germline V and J ends were trimmed by 1 base and 1 base, with 7 bases remaining between them. The CDR3 runs to 13 residues. As DNA, the CDR3 is TGTGCCTGGAGTGATAGGGGGAACACTGAAGCTTTCTTT. Protein sequence: CAWSDRGNTEAFF. The whole variable domain, filled in from reference TRBV30 and TRBJ1-1, reads SQTIHQWPATLVQPVGSPLSLECTVEGTSNPNLYWYRQAAGRGLQLLFYSVGIGQISSEVPQNLSASRPQDRQFILSSKKLLLSDSGFYLCAWSDRGNTEAFFGQGTRLTVV.

This chain joins TRBV24-1 and TRBJ2-2; 7 bases are shared with TRBD1. CDR3 length equals 12 residues. Losses at the gene ends were 8 bases for V and 7 bases for J; bases not matched to a gene: 3. The germline CDR1 and CDR2 sequences are KGHDR and SFDVKD. The DNA of the CDR3 is TGTGCCACCAATGACAGGGACGGGGAGCTGTTTTTT. Translated: CATNDRDGELFF.

The chain joins TRBV30 to TRBJ1-2; D unresolved. The germline V gene encodes CDR1 GTSNPN and CDR2 SVGIG (reference sequence). This CDR3 region has 13 residues. V lost 0 bases to trimming and J lost 8 bases, with 13 bases between them. The CDR3, as DNA: TGTGCCTGGAGTGTAACTGGTACCTGGGGCTACACCTTC. Translated: CAWSVTGTWGYTF.

The gene calls are TRBV30 and TRBJ1-2; 8 bases align to TRBD1. V shed 1 base, J shed 8 bases, and the junction held 15 bases outside the gene matches. Germline CDR1 reads GTSNPN; CDR2 reads SVGIG (reference sequence). The CDR3 totals 16 residues. The CDR3 nucleotides read TGTGCCTGGAGTGAATCAGGGGGCCAGAGGTTAGGGGGCTACACCTTC. It specifies CAWSESGGQRLGGYTF.

This chain connects TRBV6-5 to TRBJ1-1; possibly TRBD1 for D (6 bases). V was cut by 11 bases and J by 10 bases, with 20 bases left in between. Germline CDR1 reads MNHEY; CDR2 reads SVGAGI. There are 12 residues in the CDR3. The CDR3 region is CAASWAGGTAFF. CDR3 nucleotides: TGTGCCGCCTCCTGGGCGGGGGGCACAGCTTTCTTT.

This clone was recorded a few times. This chain joins TRBV7-9 and TRBJ2-7; no clear D. Trimming left V 6 bases short and J 5 bases short, with 17 bases between. Per germline, CDR1 SEHNR and CDR2 FQNEAQ (reference sequence). CDR3 size: 14 residues. CDR3 amino acids: CASRPGLKSDEQYF. CDR3 in DNA: TGTGCCAGCAGACCCGGGCTAAAGTCTGACGAGCAGTACTTC.

In its sample, this clone was seen a few times. The chain carries TRBV5-4 and TRBJ2-1; 9 bases match TRBD2. V lost 4 bases, J lost 4 bases, and 6 bases stayed unmatched. This CDR3 contains 15 residues. Germline assignment: CDR1 SGHNT and CDR2 YYREEE (reference sequence). The CDR3 sequence: CASSQKRGDYNEQFF. For the CDR3, the DNA is TGTGCCAGCAGCCAAAAGCGGGGGGATTACAATGAGCAGTTCTTC.

This clone appeared a few times. The chain couples TRBV6-5 to TRBJ2-7, with D possibly being TRBD1 or TRBD2 (5 bases each). The germline V and J ends were trimmed by 6 bases and 0 bases, with 12 bases remaining between them. The CDR3 is 14 residues long. Germline CDR1 MNHEY, CDR2 SVGAGI. CDR3 bases: TGTGCCAGCAGAAGGGGACCTAGCTCCTACGAGCAGTACTTC. This encodes CASRRGPSSYEQYF.

The chain carries TRBV6-5 and TRBJ2-7; TRBD2 is a possible D gene (6 bases). Germline V CDR1 and CDR2: MNHEY, SVGAGI. The CDR3 is made up of 13 amino acids. Trimming shortened V by 6 bases and J by 6 bases, and 15 bases separated the two germline ends. CDR3 DNA: TGTGCCAGCAGGGGGACTGGTTACGGCGAGCAGTACTTC. This encodes CASRGTGYGEQYF.

The V gene is TRBV19, the J gene TRBJ1-5; TRBD1 might be the D (6 bases). Trimming took off 9 bases at V and 2 bases at J, with 20 bases between the two ends. CDR3 size: 16 residues. CDR1 LNHDA and CDR2 SQIVND come from the germline V gene (reference sequence). In DNA, the CDR3 is TGTGCCAGCCGGTGGGCGGGGGCGTATGGCAATCAGCCCCAGCATTTT. It codes for CASRWAGAYGNQPQHF.

V usage is TRBV5-6 and J usage is TRBJ1-2; no firm D call. Germline CDR1 reads SGHDT; CDR2 reads YYEEEE. This CDR3 is 13 amino acids long. The V and J ends lost 6 bases and 2 bases respectively, with 11 bases between them. CDR3 in DNA: TGTGCCAGCAAAGTACACGGAAACTATGGCTACACCTTC. Translating it yields CASKVHGNYGYTF.

The chain combines TRBV30 with TRBJ2-1; TRBD2 aligns across 12 bases. The junction had 15 bases not matched to a gene; V was cut back by 0 bases and J by 9 bases. Germline CDR1 GTSNPN, CDR2 SVGIG (reference sequence). The CDR3 sequence is 18 residues long. CDR3 in amino acids: CAWSVPGLAGGGRGEQFF. The CDR3 region has the DNA TGTGCCTGGAGTGTTCCGGGACTAGCGGGTGGGGGACGTGGTGAGCAGTTCTTC.

This sequence joins TRBV5-5 and TRBJ1-1; D is possibly TRBD1 (5 bases). V was shortened by 4 bases and J by 3 bases, with 13 bases between the two germline ends. This CDR3 comprises 14 residues. Germline CDR1 and CDR2: SGHKS and YYEKEE (reference sequence). For the CDR3, the DNA is TGTGCCAGCAGCCTGGGGGTAAGGGACACTGAAGCTTTCTTT. This encodes CASSLGVRDTEAFF.

The genes are TRBV27 and TRBJ1-2; D gene unclear. Trimming shortened V by 5 bases and J by 6 bases, and 16 bases separated the two germline ends. The CDR3 loop spans 14 amino acids. Germline V gives CDR1 MNHEY, CDR2 SMNVEV (reference sequence). The CDR3 DNA is TGTGCCAGCAGTCCCGGGCCCCTGGTCAATGGCTACACCTTC. Protein product: CASSPGPLVNGYTF.

V usage is TRBV18 and J usage is TRBJ1-5; 10 nucleotides align to TRBD1. Germline values: CDR1 KGHSH, CDR2 LQKENI. This CDR3 comprises 15 residues. Trimming took 2 bases from V and 11 from J; bases not matched to a gene: 9. Here the CDR3 DNA reads TGTGCCAGCTCACCAGAGACAGGGGGCGAAAAATCCCAGCATTTT. It translates to CASSPETGGEKSQHF.

The chain carries TRBV14 and TRBJ2-1, with D unresolved. Germline V gives CDR1 SGHDN, CDR2 FVKESK. This CDR3 has 15 residues. Trimming pared 3 bases from V and 2 bases from J, leaving 11 bases between. The CDR3: CASSQSNRPYNEQFF. The CDR3 region has the DNA TGTGCCAGCAGCCAGAGTAATCGTCCCTACAATGAGCAGTTCTTC.

V gene TRBV5-1 combines with J gene TRBJ1-1; no clear D gene. The CDR3 length is 13 residues. V was trimmed by 4 bases and J by 4 bases, leaving 11 bases between them. CDR1 and CDR2 (germline): SGHRS, YFSETQ. Here the CDR3 reads CASSKTVSTEAFF. The CDR3 nucleotides are TGCGCCAGCAGCAAGACGGTCAGCACTGAAGCTTTCTTT.

The chain joins TRBV30 to TRBJ1-6; D gene ambiguous. Germline V gene sequence: CDR1 GTSNPN, CDR2 SVGIG (reference sequence). V was clipped by 0 bases and J by 13 bases, with 10 bases between them. The length of the CDR3 is 12 residues. The chain's CDR3 is CAWSVIQGPLHF. CDR3 DNA: TGTGCCTGGAGTGTCATCCAAGGGCCCCTCCACTTT.

Many counts were recorded for this clone. This chain links TRBV7-9 with TRBJ1-1, with 7 positions matching TRBD1. The CDR3 runs to 12 residues. V dropped 4 bases and J dropped 7; count of bases not matched to a gene: 3. Germline V gene lookup returns CDR1 SEHNR and CDR2 FQNEAQ (reference sequence). For the CDR3, the DNA is TGTGCCAGCAGCTCGGGACAGTTTGAAGCTTTCTTT. The encoded protein is CASSSGQFEAFF.

V usage is TRBV19 and J usage is TRBJ1-2; TRBD1 might be the D (6 bases). Between the trimmed V and J ends, which lost 4 bases and 4 bases, there was a span of 7 bases. The CDR3 runs to 12 residues. Germline assignment: CDR1 LNHDA and CDR2 SQIVND (reference sequence). The CDR3 spells CASSNRAYGYTF. CDR3 sequence (DNA): TGTGCCAGTAGTAACAGGGCCTATGGCTACACCTTC.

The table lists this clone with a few counts. The genes are TRBV6-2 or TRBV6-3 and TRBJ1-2; D not resolved. This CDR3 region has 14 residues. Germline V CDR1 and CDR2: MNHEY, SVGEGT. V lost 3 bases, J lost 1 base, and 9 bases lay in between. In DNA form, the CDR3 reads TGTGCCAGCAGTTATTGGCCCAGTAACTATGGCTACACCTTC. Protein: CASSYWPSNYGYTF.